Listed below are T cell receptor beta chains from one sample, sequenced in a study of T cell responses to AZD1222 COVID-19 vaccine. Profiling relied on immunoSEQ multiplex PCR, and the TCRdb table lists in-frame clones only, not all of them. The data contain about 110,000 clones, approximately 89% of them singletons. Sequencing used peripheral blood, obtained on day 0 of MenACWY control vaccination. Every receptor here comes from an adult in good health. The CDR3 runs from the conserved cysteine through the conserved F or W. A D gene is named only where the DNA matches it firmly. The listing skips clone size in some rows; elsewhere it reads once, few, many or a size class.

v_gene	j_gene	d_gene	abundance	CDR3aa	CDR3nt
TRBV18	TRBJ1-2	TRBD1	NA	CASSRSDRADGYTF	TGTGCCAGCTCACGATCGGACAGGGCCGACGGCTACACCTTC
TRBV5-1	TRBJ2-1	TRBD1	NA	CASSPGQRVNEQFF	TGCGCCAGCAGCCCGGGACAGAGGGTAAATGAGCAGTTCTTC
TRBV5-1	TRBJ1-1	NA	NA	CASSLSGANTEAFF	TGCGCCAGCAGCTTGAGCGGAGCTAACACTGAAGCTTTCTTT
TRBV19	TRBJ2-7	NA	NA	CASSIQGYEQYF	TGTGCCAGTAGTATACAGGGATACGAGCAGTACTTC
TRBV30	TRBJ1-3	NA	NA	CAWRKRSASGNTIYF	TGTGCCTGGAGGAAGCGGTCCGCCTCTGGAAACACCATATATTTT
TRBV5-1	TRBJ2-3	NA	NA	CASSAGTTVDTQYF	TGCGCCAGCAGCGCCGGGACAACGGTAGATACGCAGTATTTT
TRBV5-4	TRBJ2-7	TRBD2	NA	CASSSGLAGVTYEQYF	TGTGCCAGCAGCTCGGGACTAGCGGGGGTGACCTACGAGCAGTACTTC
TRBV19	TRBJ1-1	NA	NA	CASSPSQGNTEAFF	TGTGCCAGTAGTCCGTCTCAGGGAAACACTGAAGCTTTCTTT
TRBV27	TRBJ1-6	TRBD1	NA	CASTPGTANSPLHF	TGTGCCAGCACTCCCGGGACAGCAAATTCACCCCTCCACTTT
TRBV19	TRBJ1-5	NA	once	CASSASPRTVGNQPQHF	TGTGCCAGTAGCGCCTCCCCCAGGACAGTCGGCAATCAGCCCCAGCATTTT
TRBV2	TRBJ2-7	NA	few	CACGRAGEQYF	TGTGCCTGCGGCAGGGCGGGCGAGCAGTACTTC
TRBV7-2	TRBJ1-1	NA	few	CASSFHRGRVNTEAFF	TGTGCCAGCAGCTTCCATAGGGGACGGGTGAACACTGAAGCTTTCTTT
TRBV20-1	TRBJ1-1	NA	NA	CSAGYTEAFF	TGCAGTGCTGGGTACACTGAAGCTTTCTTT
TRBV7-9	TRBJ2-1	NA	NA	CASSSNPWGQFF	TGTGCCAGCAGCTCGAATCCATGGGGGCAGTTCTTC
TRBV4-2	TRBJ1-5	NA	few	CASSQRTDSNQPQHF	TGTGCCAGCAGCCAACGGACAGATAGCAATCAGCCCCAGCATTTT
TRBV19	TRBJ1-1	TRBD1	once	CASSMTGVTEAFF	TGTGCCAGTAGTATGACAGGGGTCACTGAAGCTTTCTTT
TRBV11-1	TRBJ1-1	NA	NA	CASSLEGQRNTEAFF	TGTGCCAGCAGCTTAGAAGGACAGAGGAACACTGAAGCTTTCTTT
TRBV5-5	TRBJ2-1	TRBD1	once	CASSPPRTGLYNEQFF	TGTGCCAGCAGCCCCCCTAGGACAGGATTGTACAATGAGCAGTTCTTC
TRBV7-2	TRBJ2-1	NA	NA	CASSLGKGLEQFF	TGTGCCAGCAGCTTAGGAAAAGGACTAGAGCAGTTCTTC
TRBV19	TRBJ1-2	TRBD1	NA	CASRGQDRSGYTF	TGTGCCAGTAGAGGACAGGATCGGAGTGGCTACACCTTC
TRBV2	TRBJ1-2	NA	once	CASSETTSNYGYTF	TGTGCCAGCAGTGAAACCACTTCTAACTATGGCTACACCTTC
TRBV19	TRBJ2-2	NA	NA	CASSIGLRTARLGELFF	TGTGCCAGTAGTATAGGGTTGAGGACAGCGCGGTTGGGGGAGCTGTTTTTT
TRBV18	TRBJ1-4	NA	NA	CASSPGDSINEKLFF	TGTGCCAGCTCACCAGGCGACAGCATTAATGAAAAACTGTTTTTT
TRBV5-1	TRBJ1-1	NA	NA	CASSPIVNTEAFF	TGCGCCAGCAGTCCCATAGTGAACACTGAAGCTTTCTTT
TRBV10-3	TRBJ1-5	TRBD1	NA	CATRTGGNQPQHF	TGTGCCACCAGGACAGGGGGGAATCAGCCCCAGCATTTT
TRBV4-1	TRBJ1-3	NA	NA	CASSQDSPRAGNTIYF	TGCGCCAGCAGCCAAGATAGCCCGAGAGCTGGAAACACCATATATTTT